These T cell receptor beta chains were read from a single sample in a study of blood T cell repertoires in COVID-19. Sequencing was performed with immunoSEQ multiplex PCR; in TCRdb, only in-frame clones are kept and a portion is missing. The sample carries under 75,000 clones, roughly 80% recorded once. The sample was peripheral blood. The receptors come from a woman in her 70s with acute or convalescent COVID-19. Both conserved end residues are part of each CDR3. Fields, in order: clone size, V gene, D gene, J gene, CDR3 protein, CDR3 DNA. D genes are given only for firm matches. Size values are once, few and many counts, or a class for expanded clones, and some rows have none.

few	TRBV4-1	TRBD2	TRBJ2-2	CASSPREGADTGELFF	TGCGCCAGCAGCCCCCGGGAGGGAGCGGACACCGGGGAGCTGTTTTTT
-	TRBV5-1	TRBD1	TRBJ2-6	CASRQGQASSGANVLTF	TGCGCCAGCAGACAGGGACAGGCCAGCTCTGGGGCCAACGTCCTGACTTTC
-	TRBV5-1	TRBD2	TRBJ2-5	CASSLSSGQETQYF	TGCGCCAGCAGCTTATCTAGCGGCCAAGAGACCCAGTACTTC
-	TRBV11-2	TRBD1	TRBJ2-2	CASSLDRQGGAGELFF	TGTGCCAGCAGCTTAGATCGACAGGGTGGGGCCGGGGAGCTGTTTTTT
-	TRBV4-1	TRBD1	TRBJ1-2	CASSQDNAGGGSGKGYTF	TGCGCCAGCAGCCAAGATAACGCAGGGGGCGGGTCGGGCAAAGGCTACACCTTC
-	TRBV15	-	TRBJ1-2	CATSREEGTNGYTF	TGTGCCACCAGCAGAGAAGAGGGTACGAATGGCTACACCTTC
-	TRBV3-1/TRBV3-2	-	TRBJ1-2	CASSHGGNGYTF	TGTGCCAGCAGCCACGGGGGAAATGGCTACACCTTC
many	TRBV5-1	TRBD1	TRBJ1-1	CASSEGQGAEAFF	TGCGCCAGCAGCGAAGGACAGGGCGCTGAAGCTTTCTTT
-	TRBV3-1/TRBV3-2	TRBD1	TRBJ2-5	CASSPRDRGRYKETQYF	TGTGCCAGCAGCCCCCGGGACAGGGGAAGGTATAAAGAGACCCAGTACTTC
-	TRBV18	-	TRBJ2-2	CASSPYTGTGELFF	TGTGCCAGCTCACCATATACGGGCACCGGGGAGCTGTTTTTT
-	TRBV4-3	-	TRBJ2-3	CASSQDSYIRDTLTDTQYF	TGCGCCAGCAGCCAAGATTCCTATATCCGGGACACCCTCACAGATACGCAGTATTTT
-	TRBV28	-	TRBJ1-5	CASGSGINQPQHF	TGTGCCAGCGGAAGCGGGATCAATCAGCCCCAGCATTTT
-	TRBV15	-	TRBJ2-2	CATTHSGRGSDTGELFF	TGTGCCACTACGCATTCCGGCCGGGGGTCGGACACCGGGGAGCTGTTTTTT
-	TRBV4-2	TRBD1	TRBJ1-2	CASSQAIGQGLNYGYTF	TGTGCCAGCAGCCAAGCCATTGGACAGGGGCTTAACTATGGCTACACCTTC
-	TRBV5-5	TRBD1	TRBJ1-1	CASSLLTGGRTEAFF	TGTGCCAGCAGTTTGTTAACAGGGGGTAGGACTGAAGCTTTCTTT
-	TRBV7-2	-	TRBJ1-3	CASSLSVDTIYF	TGTGCCAGCAGCCTCTCGGTGGACACCATATATTTT
-	TRBV28	-	TRBJ2-7	CASSLLGDSYEQYF	TGTGCCAGCAGTTTATTAGGGGACTCCTACGAGCAGTACTTC
-	TRBV6-6	-	TRBJ1-1	CASSYGQNTEAFF	TGTGCCAGCAGTTACGGACAGAACACTGAAGCTTTCTTT
-	TRBV4-1	-	TRBJ2-7	CASSPQIRGASRDSYEQYF	TGCGCCAGCAGCCCGCAGATCCGGGGGGCGAGTCGGGATTCCTACGAGCAGTACTTC
-	TRBV5-4	TRBD2	TRBJ2-1	CASSSPGLAGGFNEQFF	TGTGCCAGCAGCTCACCGGGACTAGCGGGGGGGTTCAATGAGCAGTTCTTC
-	TRBV5-4	TRBD1	TRBJ2-5	CASSLGPRGTGTQYF	TGTGCCAGCAGCTTGGGTCCAAGGGGGACAGGGACCCAGTACTTC
-	TRBV5-6	-	TRBJ2-3	CASSPRVTQYF	TGTGCCAGCAGCCCGCGTGTTACGCAGTATTTT
-	TRBV30	TRBD1	TRBJ1-2	CAWSAGTGTNYGYTF	TGTGCCTGGAGTGCCGGGACAGGGACTAACTATGGCTACACCTTC
-	TRBV10-3	TRBD1	TRBJ2-7	CAISEAGQGSHEQYF	TGTGCCATCAGTGAGGCGGGACAGGGCTCCCACGAGCAGTACTTC
-	TRBV5-4	TRBD2	TRBJ2-2	CASTGQRGPNTGELFF	TGTGCCAGCACGGGGCAGCGGGGGCCTAACACCGGGGAGCTGTTTTTT
-	TRBV12-3/TRBV12-4	-	TRBJ2-5	CASSFGETQYF	TGTGCCAGCAGTTTCGGAGAGACCCAGTACTTC
-	TRBV2	-	TRBJ2-4	CASSARGAKNIQYF	TGTGCCAGCAGTGCACGGGGAGCCAAAAACATTCAGTACTTC
-	TRBV18	-	TRBJ1-1	CASSHGKNTEAFF	TGTGCCAGCTCACACGGGAAGAACACTGAAGCTTTCTTT
-	TRBV7-9	-	TRBJ1-3	CASSSSGSSGNTIYF	TGTGCCAGCAGCTCAAGTGGGAGCTCTGGAAACACCATATATTTT
-	TRBV5-1	TRBD1	TRBJ2-7	CASSWTGSYEQYF	TGCGCCAGCAGTTGGACAGGGTCCTACGAGCAGTACTTC
-	TRBV6-6	-	TRBJ1-1	CASRGKGKGTEAFF	TGTGCCAGCAGGGGGAAAGGGAAGGGGACTGAAGCTTTCTTT
-	TRBV11-3	-	TRBJ2-7	CASSSKGTSSTYF	TGTGCCAGCAGCTCGAAAGGGACATCCTCCACGTACTTC
few	TRBV11-2	-	TRBJ2-2	CASSLDPGITGELFF	TGTGCCAGCAGCTTAGACCCAGGGATCACCGGGGAGCTGTTTTTT
few	TRBV2	TRBD1	TRBJ2-7	CASGWNSGTGGYEQYF	TGTGCCAGCGGCTGGAATTCCGGGACAGGGGGATACGAGCAGTACTTC
-	TRBV13	TRBD1	TRBJ1-1	CASSSRQGSTEAFF	TGTGCCAGCAGCTCCCGACAGGGGAGCACTGAAGCTTTCTTT
-	TRBV20-1	-	TRBJ1-4	CSASPVGATQKEKLFF	TGCAGTGCTAGTCCGGTGGGAGCAACACAGAAGGAAAAACTGTTTTTT
-	TRBV2	TRBD2	TRBJ2-7	CASRRTSGGGSEQYF	TGTGCCAGCAGAAGGACTAGCGGGGGGGGTAGCGAGCAGTACTTC
-	TRBV6-1	TRBD1	TRBJ2-7	CASSEGRTGVHEQYF	TGTGCCAGCAGTGAAGGGCGGACAGGGGTCCACGAGCAGTACTTC
few	TRBV5-5	-	TRBJ1-1	CASRNTGKNTEAFF	TGTGCCAGCAGAAATACCGGGAAGAACACTGAAGCTTTCTTT
once	TRBV9	TRBD2	TRBJ2-5	CARSVAASGGAGETQYF	TGTGCCCGCAGCGTAGCAGCAAGCGGGGGGGCGGGAGAGACCCAGTACTTC
once	TRBV19	TRBD1	TRBJ2-3	CASSTQGATDTQYF	TGTGCCAGTAGTACTCAGGGGGCCACAGATACGCAGTATTTT
-	TRBV6-5	TRBD1	TRBJ1-2	CATTKTDRGYYGYTF	TGTGCCACCACCAAAACGGACAGGGGGTACTATGGCTACACCTTC
few	TRBV6-2/TRBV6-3	-	TRBJ2-5	CASSYSVQGGETQYF	TGTGCCAGCAGTTACTCGGTTCAGGGAGGAGAGACCCAGTACTTC
-	TRBV5-1	-	TRBJ2-7	CASSPGLSYEQYF	TGCGCCAGCAGCCCCGGACTGAGCTACGAGCAGTACTTC
few	TRBV7-9	-	TRBJ1-2	CASSLAGALNYGYTF	TGTGCCAGCAGCTTAGCAGGGGCCCTTAACTATGGCTACACCTTC
-	TRBV7-2	-	TRBJ2-7	CASSLGGRQYF	TGTGCCAGCAGCTTAGGTGGTAGGCAGTACTTC
-	TRBV7-2	-	TRBJ1-6	CASSFRSNNSPLHF	TGTGCCAGCAGCTTTCGGTCCAATAATTCACCCCTCCACTTT
-	TRBV28	-	TRBJ2-7	CASSLWGASASSYEQYF	TGTGCCAGCAGTTTATGGGGTGCTAGCGCCAGCTCCTACGAGCAGTACTTC
-	TRBV9	-	TRBJ1-4	CASSVSPSTNEKLFF	TGTGCCAGCAGCGTATCCCCCTCAACTAATGAAAAACTGTTTTTT
-	TRBV5-1	-	TRBJ2-7	CASSLEAGPYEQYF	TGCGCCAGCAGCTTGGAGGCAGGTCCCTACGAGCAGTACTTC
-	TRBV11-2	-	TRBJ2-7	CASRGLPYEQYF	TGTGCCAGTAGGGGTTTACCCTACGAGCAGTACTTC
-	TRBV11-3	TRBD2	TRBJ2-1	CASSLDPSRGGRNNEQFF	TGTGCCAGCAGCTTAGATCCGTCGCGGGGGGGAAGGAACAATGAGCAGTTCTTC
few	TRBV6-4	TRBD2	TRBJ2-1	CASAPRTRSSVHEQFF	TGTGCCAGCGCCCCACGGACTAGGTCTAGTGTGCATGAGCAGTTCTTC
-	TRBV27	-	TRBJ1-2	CAPTYCNYGYTF	TGTGCCCCTACTTATTGTAACTATGGCTACACCTTC